These 3 T cell receptor beta chains originate from one sample sequenced in a study of cytomegalovirus exposure and HLA in healthy donors. A multiplex PCR was run with 60 Vbeta primers and 13 Jbeta primers. Sequencing was performed with immunoSEQ multiplex PCR; in TCRdb, only in-frame clones are kept and a portion is missing. Its clone listing holds 110,000 to 150,000 clones. What was sequenced was PBMCs. The receptors come from a man aged 40-50 years in good health and CMV-seronegative.

The V and J genes are TRBV4-3 and TRBJ2-3, with 9 bases matching TRBD1. The CDR3 has 17 amino acids. Trimming cost V 1 base and J 0 bases; bases outside gene matches: 5. The V gene's germline CDR1 is LGHNA and CDR2 YSLEER. CDR3 in amino acids: CASSQVGTGLSTDTQYF. CDR3 nucleotide sequence: TGCGCCAGCAGCCAAGTGGGGACAGGGCTAAGCACAGATACGCAGTATTTT.

This chain joins TRBV5-1 and TRBJ2-3; D may be TRBD1 (5 bases). Trimming removed 5 bases from V and 6 bases from J, with 16 bases in between. CDR3 length: 14 residues. Germline V lookup: CDR1 SGHRS, CDR2 YFSETQ. CDR3 DNA sequence: TGCGCCAGCAGTTTAAGACAGAGCCCGGATACGCAGTATTTT. As protein: CASSLRQSPDTQYF.

The rearrangement links TRBV9 to TRBJ2-5, with TRBD1 matching over 7 bases. Trimming removed 4 bases from V and 6 bases from J; junction bases left unmatched: 15. Germline assignment: CDR1 SGDLS and CDR2 YYNGEE. CDR3 size: 16 residues. CDR3 DNA sequence: TGTGCCAGCAGCATGTTGACAGGGCCCGGAGTACAGACCCAGTACTTC. Translated: CASSMLTGPGVQTQYF.